One sample yielded the 7 T cell receptor beta chains listed below, sequenced in a study of T cell responses to AZD1222 COVID-19 vaccine. Data came from immunoSEQ multiplex PCR; TCRdb stores just in-frame clones and leaves some out. The sample includes approximately 110,000 clones, approximately 90% of them seen just once. The material sequenced was peripheral blood, taken on day 0 of AZD1222 vaccination. These TCRs come from an adult in good health.

This chain joins TRBV6-5 and TRBJ1-2; unclear D gene. This CDR3 comprises 11 residues. V lost 7 bases to trimming and J lost 8 bases, with 11 bases between them. The germline V gene has CDR1 MNHEY and CDR2 SVGAGI. CDR3 DNA sequence: TGTGCCAGCACCTCTTTAGAGGGCTACACCTTC. Protein product: CASTSLEGYTF.

For the CDR3, the DNA is TGTGCCAGCAGTTACTCTCGGCGGTCCGGCAATCAGCCCCAGCATTTT. As protein: CASSYSRRSGNQPQHF. The chain has TRBV6-2 or TRBV6-3 and TRBJ1-5; D is ambiguous. Trimming cost V 0 bases and J 2 bases, with 11 bases left between them. This CDR3 spans 16 amino acids. CDR1 MNHEY and CDR2 SVGEGT come from the germline V gene.

The chain combines TRBV9 with TRBJ1-6, with 8 bases that match TRBD1. The CDR3 runs to 17 residues. After removal of 3 bases from V and 0 bases from J, the junction contained 5 bases not matched to a gene. Germline-derived CDR1 and CDR2 are SGDLS and YYNGEE. The CDR3 sequence is CASSGTGSGSYNSPLHF. CDR3 DNA: TGTGCCAGCAGCGGGACAGGGTCCGGCTCCTATAATTCACCCCTCCACTTT.

The rearrangement links TRBV2 to TRBJ2-3, with a tentative D call TRBD2 (5 bases). Germline V gene data show CDR1 as SNHLY and CDR2 as FYNNEI. Trimming removed 4 bases from V and 2 bases from J, with 10 bases in between. This CDR3 has 14 residues. CDR3 sequence reads: CASSAAGFTDTQYF. In DNA form, the CDR3 reads TGTGCCAGCAGTGCGGCGGGCTTCACAGATACGCAGTATTTT.

The chain recombines TRBV3-1 (or the pseudogene TRBV3-2) with TRBJ2-1; possible D gene TRBD1, 6 bases. The CDR3 has 17 residues. Trimming took off 6 bases at V and 2 bases at J, with 20 bases between the two ends. From germline, CDR1 is LGHDT and CDR2 YNNKEL (reference sequence). This CDR3 is CASSRSRDRLTYNEQFF. As DNA, the CDR3 is TGTGCCAGCAGTCGTAGCCGAGACAGGCTTACCTACAATGAGCAGTTCTTC.

The CDR3 reads CASSPGTGDGEQYF. DNA for the CDR3: TGTGCCAGCAGCCCCGGGACAGGGGACGGCGAGCAGTACTTC. The gene calls are TRBV6-5 and TRBJ2-7, with TRBD1 matching over 10 bases. Trimming cost V 6 bases and J 6 bases; bases outside gene matches: 8. Germline CDR1 and CDR2: MNHEY and SVGAGI. The CDR3 runs to 14 residues.

This chain joins TRBV5-5 and TRBJ2-2, with D perhaps TRBD1 (6 bases). The CDR3 sequence is 16 residues long. Germline V lookup: CDR1 SGHKS, CDR2 YYEKEE (reference sequence). Trimming pared 4 bases from V and 5 bases from J, leaving 18 bases between. Here the CDR3 DNA reads TGTGCCAGCAGCAGGGAACAGGGTGTAGGGACCGGGGAGCTGTTTTTT. It specifies CASSREQGVGTGELFF.